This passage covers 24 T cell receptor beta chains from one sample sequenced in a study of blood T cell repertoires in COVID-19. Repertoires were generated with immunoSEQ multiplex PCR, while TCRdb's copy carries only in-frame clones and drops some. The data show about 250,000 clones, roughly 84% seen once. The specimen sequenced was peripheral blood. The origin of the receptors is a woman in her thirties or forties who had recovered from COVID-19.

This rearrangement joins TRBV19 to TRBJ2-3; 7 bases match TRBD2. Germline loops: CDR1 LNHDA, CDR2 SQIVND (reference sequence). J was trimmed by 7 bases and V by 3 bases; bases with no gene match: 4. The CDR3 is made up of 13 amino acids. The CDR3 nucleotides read TGTGCCAGTAGTATGGGACTACTCAATACGCAGTATTTT. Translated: CASSMGLLNTQYF.

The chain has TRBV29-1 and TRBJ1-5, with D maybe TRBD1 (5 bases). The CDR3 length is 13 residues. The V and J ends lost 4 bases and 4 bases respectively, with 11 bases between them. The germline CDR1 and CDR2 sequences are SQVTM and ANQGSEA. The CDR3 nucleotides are TGCAGCGTTGGGGCAGGGAAGAATCAGCCCCAGCATTTT. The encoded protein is CSVGAGKNQPQHF.

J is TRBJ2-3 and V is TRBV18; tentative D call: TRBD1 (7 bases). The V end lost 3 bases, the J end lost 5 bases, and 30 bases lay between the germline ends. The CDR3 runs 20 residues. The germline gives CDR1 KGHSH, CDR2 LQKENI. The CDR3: CASSPEGVVTHTGAQDTQYF. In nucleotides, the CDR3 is TGTGCCAGCTCACCGGAGGGGGTTGTAACCCACACAGGGGCACAAGATACGCAGTATTTT.

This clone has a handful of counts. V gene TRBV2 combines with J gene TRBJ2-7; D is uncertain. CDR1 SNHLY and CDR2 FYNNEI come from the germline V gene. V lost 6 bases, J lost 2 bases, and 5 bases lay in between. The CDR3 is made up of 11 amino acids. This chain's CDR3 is CASRITYEQYF. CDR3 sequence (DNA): TGTGCCAGCAGAATAACCTACGAGCAGTACTTC.

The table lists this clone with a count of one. The CDR3 loop is CASSQNREGAKGYTF. DNA for the CDR3: TGTGCCAGCTCACAAAACAGGGAAGGGGCGAAGGGCTACACCTTC. The chain is built from TRBV18 and TRBJ1-2, with a possible D match to TRBD1 (6 bases). Germline-derived CDR1 and CDR2 are KGHSH and LQKENI. Trimming took off 4 bases at V and 8 bases at J, with 20 bases between the two ends. The CDR3 runs to 15 residues.

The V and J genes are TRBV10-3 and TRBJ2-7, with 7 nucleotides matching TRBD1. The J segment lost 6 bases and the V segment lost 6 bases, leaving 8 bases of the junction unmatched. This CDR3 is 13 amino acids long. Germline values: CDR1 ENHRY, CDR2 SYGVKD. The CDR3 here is CAIRGTGDGEQYF. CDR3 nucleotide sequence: TGTGCCATCAGGGGCACAGGGGACGGCGAGCAGTACTTC.

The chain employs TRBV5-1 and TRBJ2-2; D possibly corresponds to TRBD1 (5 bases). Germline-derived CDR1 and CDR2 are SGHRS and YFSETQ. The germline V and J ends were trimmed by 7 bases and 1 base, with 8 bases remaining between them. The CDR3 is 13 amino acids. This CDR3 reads CASGAGNTGELFF. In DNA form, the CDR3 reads TGCGCCAGCGGGGCAGGGAACACCGGGGAGCTGTTTTTT.

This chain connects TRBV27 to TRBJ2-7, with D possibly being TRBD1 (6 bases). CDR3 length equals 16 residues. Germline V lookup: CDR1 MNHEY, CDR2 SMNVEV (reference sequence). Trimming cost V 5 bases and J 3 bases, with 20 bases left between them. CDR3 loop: CASSLTDQGSYYEQYF. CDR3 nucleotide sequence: TGTGCCAGCAGTCTCACGGACCAGGGGAGCTACTACGAGCAGTACTTC.

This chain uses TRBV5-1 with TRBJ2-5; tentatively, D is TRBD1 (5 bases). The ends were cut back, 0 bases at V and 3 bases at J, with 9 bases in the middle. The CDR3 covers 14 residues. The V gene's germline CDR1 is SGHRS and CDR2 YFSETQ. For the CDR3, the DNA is TGCGCCAGCAGCTTGGCCCCGACAGAAGAGACCCAGTACTTC. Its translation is CASSLAPTEETQYF.

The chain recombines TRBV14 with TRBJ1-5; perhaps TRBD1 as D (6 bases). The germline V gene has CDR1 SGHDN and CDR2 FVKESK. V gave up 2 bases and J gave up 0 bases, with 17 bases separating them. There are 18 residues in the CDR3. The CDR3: CASSQRRQASSSNQPQHF. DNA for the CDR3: TGTGCCAGCAGCCAAAGGAGACAGGCGTCGAGTAGCAATCAGCCCCAGCATTTT.

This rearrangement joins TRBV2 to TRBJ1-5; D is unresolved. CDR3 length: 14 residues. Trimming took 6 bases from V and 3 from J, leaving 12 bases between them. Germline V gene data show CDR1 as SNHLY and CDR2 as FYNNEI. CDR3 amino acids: CASRQPFANQPQHF. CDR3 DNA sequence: TGTGCCAGCAGACAACCTTTCGCCAATCAGCCCCAGCATTTT.

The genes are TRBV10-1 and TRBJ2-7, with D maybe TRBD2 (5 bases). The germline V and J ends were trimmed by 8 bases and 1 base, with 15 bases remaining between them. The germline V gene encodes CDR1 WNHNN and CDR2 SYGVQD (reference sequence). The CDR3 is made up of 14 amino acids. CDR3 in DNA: TGCGCCAGCGCGCCAGAGGGCAAGTCCTACGAGCAGTACTTC. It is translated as CASAPEGKSYEQYF.

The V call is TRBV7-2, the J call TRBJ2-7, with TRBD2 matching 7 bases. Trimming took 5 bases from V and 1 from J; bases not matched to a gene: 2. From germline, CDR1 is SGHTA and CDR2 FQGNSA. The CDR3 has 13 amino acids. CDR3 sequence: CASSPAGSYEQYF. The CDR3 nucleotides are TGTGCCAGCAGCCCAGCGGGGTCCTACGAGCAGTACTTC.

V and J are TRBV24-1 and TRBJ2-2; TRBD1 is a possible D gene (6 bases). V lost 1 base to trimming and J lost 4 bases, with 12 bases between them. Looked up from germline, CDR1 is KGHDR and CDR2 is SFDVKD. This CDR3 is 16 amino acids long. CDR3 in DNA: TGTGCCACCAGTGATTTACAGGGTTGGGGCACCGGGGAGCTGTTTTTT. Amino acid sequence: CATSDLQGWGTGELFF.

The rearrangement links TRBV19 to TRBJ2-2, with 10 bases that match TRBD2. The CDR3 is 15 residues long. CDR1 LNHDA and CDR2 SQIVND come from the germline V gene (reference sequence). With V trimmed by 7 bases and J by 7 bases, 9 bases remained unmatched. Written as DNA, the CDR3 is TGTGCCAGTATCGGGACTAGCGATAATCGCGGGGAGCTGTTTTTT. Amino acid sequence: CASIGTSDNRGELFF.

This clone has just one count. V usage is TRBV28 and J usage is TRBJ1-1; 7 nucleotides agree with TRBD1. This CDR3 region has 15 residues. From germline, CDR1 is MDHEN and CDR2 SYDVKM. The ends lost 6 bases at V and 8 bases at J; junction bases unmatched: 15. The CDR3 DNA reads TGTGCCAGCAGCTCAGGGGGACCGGGATATTTGGAAGCTTTCTTT. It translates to CASSSGGPGYLEAFF.

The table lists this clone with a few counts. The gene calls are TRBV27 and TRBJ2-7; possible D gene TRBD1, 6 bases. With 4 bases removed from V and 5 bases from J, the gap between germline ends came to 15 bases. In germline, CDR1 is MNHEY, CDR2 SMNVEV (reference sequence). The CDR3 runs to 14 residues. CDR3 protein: CASSSHRATNEQYF. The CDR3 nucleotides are TGTGCCAGCAGTTCCCACAGGGCTACCAACGAGCAGTACTTC.

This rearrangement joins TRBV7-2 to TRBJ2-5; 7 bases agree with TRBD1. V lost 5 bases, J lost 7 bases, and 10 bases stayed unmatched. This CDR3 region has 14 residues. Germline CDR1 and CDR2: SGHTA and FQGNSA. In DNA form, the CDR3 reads TGTGCCAGCAGCGTAAATACAGGGGTGGGGACCCAGTACTTC. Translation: CASSVNTGVGTQYF.

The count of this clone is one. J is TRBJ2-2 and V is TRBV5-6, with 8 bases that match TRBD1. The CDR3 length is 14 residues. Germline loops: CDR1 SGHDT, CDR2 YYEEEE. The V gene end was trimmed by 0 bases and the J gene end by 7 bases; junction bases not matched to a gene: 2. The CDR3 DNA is TGTGCCAGCAGCTTGGGACAGGGGAGCGGGGAGCTGTTTTTT. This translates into CASSLGQGSGELFF.

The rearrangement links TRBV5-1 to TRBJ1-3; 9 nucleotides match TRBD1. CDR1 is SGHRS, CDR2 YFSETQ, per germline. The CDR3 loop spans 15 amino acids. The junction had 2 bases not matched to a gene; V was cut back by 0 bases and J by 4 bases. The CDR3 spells CASSLEGTGGNTIYF. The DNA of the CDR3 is TGCGCCAGCAGCTTGGAAGGGACAGGGGGAAACACCATATATTTT. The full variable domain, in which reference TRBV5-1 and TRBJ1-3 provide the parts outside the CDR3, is KAGVTQTPRYLIKTRGQQVTLSCSPISGHRSVSWYQQTPGQGLQFLFEYFSETQRNKGNFPGRFSGRQFSNSRSEMNVSTLELGDSALYLCASSLEGTGGNTIYFGEGSWLTVV.

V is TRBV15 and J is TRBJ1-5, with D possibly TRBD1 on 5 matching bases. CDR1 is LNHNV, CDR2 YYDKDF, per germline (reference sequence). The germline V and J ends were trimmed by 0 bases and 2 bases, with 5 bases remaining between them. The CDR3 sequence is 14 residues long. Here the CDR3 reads CATSRDRGNQPQHF. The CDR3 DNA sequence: TGTGCCACCAGCAGAGACAGGGGCAATCAGCCCCAGCATTTT.

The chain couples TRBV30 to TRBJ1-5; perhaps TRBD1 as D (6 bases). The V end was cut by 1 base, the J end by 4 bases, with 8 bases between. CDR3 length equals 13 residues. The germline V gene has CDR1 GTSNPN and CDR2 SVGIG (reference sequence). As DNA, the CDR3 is TGTGCCTGGAGTGGACAGGCGAATCAGCCCCAGCATTTT. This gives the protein CAWSGQANQPQHF.

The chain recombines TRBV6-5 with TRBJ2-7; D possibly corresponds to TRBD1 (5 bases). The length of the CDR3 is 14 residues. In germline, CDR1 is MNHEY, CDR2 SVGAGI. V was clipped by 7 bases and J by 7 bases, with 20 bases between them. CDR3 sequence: CASNRGPPLREQYF. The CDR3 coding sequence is TGTGCCAGCAATAGGGGCCCCCCTTTGAGGGAGCAGTACTTC.

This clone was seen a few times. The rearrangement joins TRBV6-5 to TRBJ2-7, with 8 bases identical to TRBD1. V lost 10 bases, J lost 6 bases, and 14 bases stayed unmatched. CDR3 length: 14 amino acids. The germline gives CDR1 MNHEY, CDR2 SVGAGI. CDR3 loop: CATKPRTGTPEQYF. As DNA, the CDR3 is TGTGCCACCAAACCCCGGACAGGGACCCCCGAGCAGTACTTC.